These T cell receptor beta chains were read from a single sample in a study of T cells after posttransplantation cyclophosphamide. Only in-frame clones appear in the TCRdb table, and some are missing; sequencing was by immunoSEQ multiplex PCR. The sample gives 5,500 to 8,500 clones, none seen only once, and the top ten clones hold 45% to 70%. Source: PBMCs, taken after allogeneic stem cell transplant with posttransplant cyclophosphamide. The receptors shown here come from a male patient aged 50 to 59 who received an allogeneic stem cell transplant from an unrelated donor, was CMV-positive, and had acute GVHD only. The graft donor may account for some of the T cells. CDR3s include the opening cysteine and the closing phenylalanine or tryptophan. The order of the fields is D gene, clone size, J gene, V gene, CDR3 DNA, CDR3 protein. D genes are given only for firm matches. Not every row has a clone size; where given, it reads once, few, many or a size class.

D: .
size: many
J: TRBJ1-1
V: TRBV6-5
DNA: TGTGCCAGCAGTTACTCGACAACAGCGAACACTGAAGCTTTCTTT
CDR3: CASSYSTTANTEAFF

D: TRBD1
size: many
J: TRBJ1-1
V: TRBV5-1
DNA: TGCGCCAGCAGCTTGGAAAGCGGGACAGGGAACACTGAAGCTTTCTTT
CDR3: CASSLESGTGNTEAFF

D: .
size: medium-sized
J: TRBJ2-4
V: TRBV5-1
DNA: TGCGCCAGCAGCTTGCAGGGCTCGGAAGGGAACATTCAGTACTTC
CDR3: CASSLQGSEGNIQYF

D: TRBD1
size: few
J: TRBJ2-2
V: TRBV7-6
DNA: TGTGCCAGCAGCCCTGGACAGGGAATGAACACCGGGGAGCTGTTTTTT
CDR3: CASSPGQGMNTGELFF

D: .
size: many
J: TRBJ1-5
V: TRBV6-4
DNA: TGTGCCAGCAGTCCTTCGGGGGGGGGACAGCCCCAGCATTTT
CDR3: CASSPSGGGQPQHF

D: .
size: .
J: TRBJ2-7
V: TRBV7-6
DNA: TGTGCCAGGAGCTTAGGGGGGGGGAGGATCAACGAGCAGTACTTC
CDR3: CARSLGGGRINEQYF

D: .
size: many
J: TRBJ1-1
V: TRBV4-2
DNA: TGTGCCAGCAGCCAAGGGGGCCGGTTGAACACTGAAGCTTTCTTT
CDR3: CASSQGGRLNTEAFF

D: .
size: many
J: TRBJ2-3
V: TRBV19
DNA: TGTGCCAGTACCGGTATCTATAGCACAGATACGCAGTATTTT
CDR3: CASTGIYSTDTQYF

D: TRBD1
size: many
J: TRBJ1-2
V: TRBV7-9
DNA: TGTGCCAGCCAGGACAGGGGTCCCGGCTACACCTTC
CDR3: CASQDRGPGYTF

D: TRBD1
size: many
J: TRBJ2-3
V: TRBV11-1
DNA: TGTGCCAGCAGCGACGGGGACAGGGAAGATACGCAGTATTTT
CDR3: CASSDGDREDTQYF

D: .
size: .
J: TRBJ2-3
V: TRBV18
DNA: TGTGCCAGCTCCCCCGTCCCCCCTAGCACAGATACGCAGTATTTT
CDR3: CASSPVPPSTDTQYF

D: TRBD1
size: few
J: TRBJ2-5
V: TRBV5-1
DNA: TGCGCCAGCAGCCCGTGGACAGGGGAAGAGACCCAGTACTTC
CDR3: CASSPWTGEETQYF

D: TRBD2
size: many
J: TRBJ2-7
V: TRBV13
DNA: TGTGCCAGCAGTGAATCGGGGGGGATTACCTACGAGCAGTACTTC
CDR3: CASSESGGITYEQYF

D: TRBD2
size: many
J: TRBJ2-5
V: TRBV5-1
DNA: TGCGCCAGCAGCCTAGGGACTAGCAGGGAGACCCAGTACTTC
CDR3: CASSLGTSRETQYF

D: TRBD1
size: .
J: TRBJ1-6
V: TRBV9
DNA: TGTGCCAGCAACCGAGGAGGGACAGGGGGTTCGAATTCACCCCTCCACTTT
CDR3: CASNRGGTGGSNSPLHF

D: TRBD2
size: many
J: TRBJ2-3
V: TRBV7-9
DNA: TGTGCCAGCGGGGGAGCTAGCGGGGGCACAGATACGCAGTATTTT
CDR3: CASGGASGGTDTQYF